Listed here is a single TCR beta chain. The sample comes from a study of blood T cell repertoires in COVID-19. Here immunoSEQ multiplex PCR was the method, and the copy in TCRdb shows in-frame clones only, minus some. This table holds 300,000 to 400,000 clones, around 91% found once. Individuals aged roughly 18 to 95 years were recruited from fewer than 25 US areas. The CDR3 spans 17 residues. The chain carries TRBV21-1 and TRBJ2-3; no DNA check was done on the table's D call, TRBD2. TRBV21-1 is deemed a pseudogene. Input material: PBMCs or T cells enriched from blood (not recorded which). The clonotype was recovered from a young man who had recovered from COVID-19. In nucleotides, the CDR3 is TGTGCCAGCAGCAAAGCGGGGCTCGGGGGACCGGTGGATACGCAGTATTTT. Translating gives CASSKAGLGGPVDTQYF.